This TCR beta chain was sequenced for a study of T-cell reconstitution after alpha-beta-depleted transplantation in children. Study-level results: One year post-transplant, T-cell counts and diversity were largely derived from T cells produced anew. Some patients showed high day-60 TCRbeta diversity, which derived from surviving recipient T cells and thymic progenitors.

The V end was cut by 4 bases, the J end by 4 bases, with 11 bases between. This CDR3 comprises 14 residues. CDR1 is PRHDT, CDR2 FYEKMQ, per germline (reference sequence). It was with unique molecular identifiers that the TCRbeta library was prepared. TCRdb re-called the PCR reads through MiXCR, storing one row per CDR3 protein. This sample yields hundreds of thousands of distinct CDR3 sequences, of which around 12% are seen a single time; around 0.76% belongs to the top ten. This clonotype was counted only a few times. Its specificity is unknown. The chain couples TRBV13 to TRBJ2-1; D is perhaps TRBD2 (6 bases). This material consisted of PBMCs, taken before TCRalphabeta/CD19-depleted stem cell transplant. The source of this sequence is a girl aged 2-10 years with congenital amegakaryocytic thrombocytopenia, due to receive a stem cell transplant. CDR3 protein: CASSWGVGYNEQFF. CDR3 DNA sequence: TGTGCCAGCAGCTGGGGGGTAGGATACAATGAGCAGTTCTTC.